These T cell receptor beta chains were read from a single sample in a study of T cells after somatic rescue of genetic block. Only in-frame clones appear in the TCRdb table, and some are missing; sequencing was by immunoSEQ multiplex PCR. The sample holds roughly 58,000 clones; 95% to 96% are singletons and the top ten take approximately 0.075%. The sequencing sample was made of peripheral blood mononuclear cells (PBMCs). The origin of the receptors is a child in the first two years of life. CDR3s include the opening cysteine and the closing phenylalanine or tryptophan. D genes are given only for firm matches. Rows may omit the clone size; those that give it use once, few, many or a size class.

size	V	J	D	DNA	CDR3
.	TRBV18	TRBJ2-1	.	TGTGCCAGCTCACTTCAGAGAAACAATGAGCAGTTCTTC	CASSLQRNNEQFF
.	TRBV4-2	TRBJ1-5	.	TGTGCCAGCAGCCAGCGGGTGGGGGATCAGCCCCAGCATTTT	CASSQRVGDQPQHF
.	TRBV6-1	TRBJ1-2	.	TGTGCCAGCCATGGGGAAGATGGCTACACCTTC	CASHGEDGYTF
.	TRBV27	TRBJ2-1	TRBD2	TGTGCCAGCAGTGCGGGACTAGCGGGCTTTAGCTCCTACAATGAGCAGTTCTTC	CASSAGLAGFSSYNEQFF
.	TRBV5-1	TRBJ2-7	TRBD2	TGCGCCAGCAGCTTGGGACTAGCGTCCTACGAGCAGTACTTC	CASSLGLASYEQYF
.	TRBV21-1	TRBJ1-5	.	TGTGCCAGCAGCAATCAGCCCCAGCATTTT	CASSNQPQHF
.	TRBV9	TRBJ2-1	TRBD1	TGTGCCAGCAGCGTAACAGGGGGCTCCTACAATGAGCAGTTCTTC	CASSVTGGSYNEQFF
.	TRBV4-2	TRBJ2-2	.	TGTGCCAGCAGCCAAGATAGGAAGGGGGCCGGGGAGCTGTTTTTT	CASSQDRKGAGELFF
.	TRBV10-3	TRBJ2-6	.	TGTGCCATCAGTGAGCAGGGTGGGGCCAACGTCCTGACTTTC	CAISEQGGANVLTF
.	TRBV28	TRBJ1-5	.	TGTGCCAGCAGTTTTCGGGAGAGCAATCAGCCCCAGCATTTT	CASSFRESNQPQHF
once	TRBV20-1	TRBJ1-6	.	TGCAGTGCCCGACGGGGTTCACCCCTCCACTTT	CSARRGSPLHF
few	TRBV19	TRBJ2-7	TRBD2	TGTGCCAGTAGTAGCGGGAGGGCCTACGAGCAGTACTTC	CASSSGRAYEQYF
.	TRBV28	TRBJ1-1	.	TGTGCCAGCAGGGACAACACTGAAGCTTTCTTT	CASRDNTEAFF
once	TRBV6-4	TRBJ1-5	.	TGTGCCAGCAGTGACTTTATATCAGTTTATAGCAATCAGCCCCAGCATTTT	CASSDFISVYSNQPQHF
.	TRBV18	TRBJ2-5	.	TGTGCCAGCTCACCGGGCGCCAGGGAGACCCAGTACTTC	CASSPGARETQYF
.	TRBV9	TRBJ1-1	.	TGTGCCAGCAGCGTAGCTGGACAGAACACTGAAGCTTTCTTT	CASSVAGQNTEAFF
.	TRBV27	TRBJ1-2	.	TGTGCCAGCAGTTCGGGACACTATGGCTACACCTTC	CASSSGHYGYTF
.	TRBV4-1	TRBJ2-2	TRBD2	TGCGCCAGCAGCCCCCTCTCTAGCGGGAGGGTCACCGGGGAGCTGTTTTTT	CASSPLSSGRVTGELFF
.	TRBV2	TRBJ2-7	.	TGTGCCAGCAGTGCAGAGCAGGGAGTTTACGAGCAGTACTTC	CASSAEQGVYEQYF
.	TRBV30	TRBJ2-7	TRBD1	TGTGCCTGGAGTCTAGGAGGACAGGGGGACTACAACGAGCAGTACTTC	CAWSLGGQGDYNEQYF
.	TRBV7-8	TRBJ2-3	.	TGTGCCAGCAGCATCGGGGCAGCCCCCCTCACAGATACGCAGTATTTT	CASSIGAAPLTDTQYF
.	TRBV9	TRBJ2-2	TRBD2	TGTGCCAGCAGCGCCATCGGGGGGACCGGGGAGCTGTTTTTT	CASSAIGGTGELFF
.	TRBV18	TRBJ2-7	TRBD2	TGTGCCAGCTCACCCGGACTAGCGGGGACCTACGAGCAGTACTTC	CASSPGLAGTYEQYF
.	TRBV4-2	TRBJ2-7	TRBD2	TGTGCCAGCAGCCAAGATCCACTAGCGTTCTCCTACGAGCAGTACTTC	CASSQDPLAFSYEQYF
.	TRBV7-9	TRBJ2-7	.	TGTGCCAGCAGTTTTGGGGTCCACGAGCAGTACTTC	CASSFGVHEQYF
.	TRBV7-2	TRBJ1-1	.	TGTGCCAGCAGATTGACACAGGGATTAATGAACACTGAAGCTTTCTTT	CASRLTQGLMNTEAFF
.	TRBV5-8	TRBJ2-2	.	TGTGCCAGCAGCTCCAGGGTCGGGGACGGGGAGCTGTTTTTT	CASSSRVGDGELFF
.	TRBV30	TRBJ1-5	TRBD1	TGTGCCTGGAGGGGGGGACAGGGGAATCAGCCCCAGCATTTT	CAWRGGQGNQPQHF
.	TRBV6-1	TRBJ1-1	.	TGTGCCAGCACAGGGGCCACTGAAGCTTTCTTT	CASTGATEAFF
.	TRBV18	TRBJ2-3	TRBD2	TGTGCCAGCTCACCCGGACTAGCGGGGCGGAATACGCAGTATTTT	CASSPGLAGRNTQYF
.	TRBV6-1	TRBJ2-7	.	TGTGCCAGCAGCCCCGATTACTACGAGCAGTACTTC	CASSPDYYEQYF
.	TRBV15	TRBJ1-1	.	TGTGCCACCAGCACAGAACAGGTTCTGGTTTATACTGAAGCTTTCTTT	CATSTEQVLVYTEAFF
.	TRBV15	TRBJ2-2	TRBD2	TGTGCCACCAGCAGGGCCGGGACTAGCGGCGCGAACACCGGGGAGCTGTTTTTT	CATSRAGTSGANTGELFF
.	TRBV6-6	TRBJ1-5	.	TGTGCCAGCAGTTACACATATAGCAATCAGCCCCAGCATTTT	CASSYTYSNQPQHF
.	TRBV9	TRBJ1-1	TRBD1	TGTGCCAGCAGCGCCCGGACAGGGAACACTGAAGCTTTCTTT	CASSARTGNTEAFF
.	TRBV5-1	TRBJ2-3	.	TGCGCCAGCAGCTTCCTAGGAAATACGCAGTATTTT	CASSFLGNTQYF
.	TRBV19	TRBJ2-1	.	TGTGCCAGTAGTATGAGCGTAGATGAGCAGTTCTTC	CASSMSVDEQFF
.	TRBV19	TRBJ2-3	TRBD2	TGTGCCAGTAGTGAGGTGGGAGGGCGAGGAGATACGCAGTATTTT	CASSEVGGRGDTQYF
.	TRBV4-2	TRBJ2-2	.	TGTGCCAGCAGCCAAGAAGGTGGCCTCGGGGAGCTGTTTTTT	CASSQEGGLGELFF
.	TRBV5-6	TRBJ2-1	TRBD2	TGTGCCAGCAGCTTTCCCGGGACTAGCGGGAGGGCCTACAATGAGCAGTTCTTC	CASSFPGTSGRAYNEQFF
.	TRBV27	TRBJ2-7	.	TGTGCCAGCAGTTTCCTTGGACACTCCTACGAGCAGTACTTC	CASSFLGHSYEQYF
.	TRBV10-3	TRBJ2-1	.	TGCGCCATCAGTGTCGCCAATGAGCAGTTCTTC	CAISVANEQFF
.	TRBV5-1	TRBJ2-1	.	TGCGCCAGCAGCTTCAGGGCCTCCTACAATGAGCAGTTCTTC	CASSFRASYNEQFF
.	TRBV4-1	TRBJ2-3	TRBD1	TGCGCCAGCAGCCGGCCAGGGGGCGGCACAGATACGCAGTATTTT	CASSRPGGGTDTQYF
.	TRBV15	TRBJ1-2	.	TGTGCCACCAGCAGACAGGGTGGCTACACCTTC	CATSRQGGYTF
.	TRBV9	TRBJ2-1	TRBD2	TGTGCCAGCAGCGTGACTAGCGGGGCCTACAATGAGCAGTTCTTC	CASSVTSGAYNEQFF
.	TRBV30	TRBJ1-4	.	TGTGCCTGGTGGGGTTCGGCGGGTGTTTTTGAAAAACTGTTTTTT	CAWWGSAGVFEKLFF
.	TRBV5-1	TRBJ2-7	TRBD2	TGCGCCAGCAGCGCGGGACTAGCGGGAATCGAGCAGTACTTC	CASSAGLAGIEQYF
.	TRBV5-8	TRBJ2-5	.	TGTGCCAGCAGCTTGGTCGCCTGGGGAAACAGGAAGACCCAGTACTTC	CASSLVAWGNRKTQYF
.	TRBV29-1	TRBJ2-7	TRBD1	TGCAGCGTTGTAGGGACAGGGGAGCAGTACTTC	CSVVGTGEQYF
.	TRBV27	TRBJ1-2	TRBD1	TGTGCCAGCAGTAATAGGGACAGGGGATGGGGCTACACCTTC	CASSNRDRGWGYTF
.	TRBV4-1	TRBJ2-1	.	TGCGCCAGCAGCCAAGCTCACTTTTACAATGAGCAGTTCTTC	CASSQAHFYNEQFF
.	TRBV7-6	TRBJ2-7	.	TGTGCCAGCAGCTTAGCGCCAAAGGGCTCCTACGAGCAGTACTTC	CASSLAPKGSYEQYF